This record covers a single T cell receptor beta chain. What it binds is not known. This CDR3 contains 14 residues. Trimming shortened V by 6 bases and J by 4 bases, and 14 bases separated the two germline ends. From germline, CDR1 is ENHRY and CDR2 SYGVKD. The sample is drawn from a study of T cell responses to AZD1222 COVID-19 vaccine. At the level of the study: Pooled together were second doses at about 4 or about 12 weeks.

Measured with immunoSEQ multiplex PCR; TCRdb has only the in-frame clones, and not every one. The sample lists about 97,000 clones; roughly 89% were seen once. Overall study results and limits: Nearly half of spike-specific TCRs reportedly go after variant regions that carry no mutations.

The source of this sequence is an adult in good health. The chain couples TRBV10-3 to TRBJ2-3; no firm D call. The sequenced sample was peripheral blood, obtained on day 0 of AZD1222 vaccination. CDR3: CAIRPATEADTQYF. The CDR3 DNA reads as TGTGCCATCAGGCCTGCTACGGAAGCAGATACGCAGTATTTT.